This T cell receptor beta chain was identified in a study of radiation and T cells in renal cell carcinoma. Looking at the study overall: Nephrectomy followed 15 Gy stereotactic body radiation by 4 weeks. Study outcomes and limitations: From baseline, blood top tumor clonotypes peaked at 2 weeks post-radiation.

In the case of this clone: Antigen: not known.

Repertoires were generated with immunoSEQ multiplex PCR, while TCRdb's copy carries only in-frame clones and drops some. The sample consists of about 59,000 clones, around 78% of them appearing once. Noted time point: baseline pretreatment blood. The treatment: 15 Gy SBRT to primary tumor, nephrectomy 4 weeks later. After SBRT, blood was collected at 2 and 4 weeks, plus baseline. This renal cell carcinoma was of the clear cell type. From germline, CDR1 is DFQATT and CDR2 SNEGSKA (reference sequence). V dropped 3 bases and J dropped 6 bases, with 7 bases sitting between them. This CDR3 comprises 11 residues.

The origin of this receptor is a man between 60 and 75 years old with renal cell carcinoma. V usage is TRBV20-1 and J usage is TRBJ2-3, with D perhaps matching TRBD2 (5 bases). The sequenced sample was blood, obtained from a patient whose treatment included radiotherapy and nephrectomy. The DNA of the CDR3 is TGCAGTGCTAGGCTAGCTGATACGCAGTATTTT. Amino acid sequence: CSARLADTQYF.